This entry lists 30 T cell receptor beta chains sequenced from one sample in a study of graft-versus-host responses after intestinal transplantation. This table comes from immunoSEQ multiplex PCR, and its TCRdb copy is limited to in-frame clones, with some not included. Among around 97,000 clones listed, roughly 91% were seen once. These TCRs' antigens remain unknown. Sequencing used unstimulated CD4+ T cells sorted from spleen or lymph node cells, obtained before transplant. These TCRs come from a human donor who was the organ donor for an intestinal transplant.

CDR3 sequence reads: CASSTPGTGDSPLHF. The DNA of the CDR3 is TGTGCCAGTAGTACGCCCGGGACAGGGGATTCACCCCTCCACTTT. This chain links TRBV19 with TRBJ1-6; 10 bases fit TRBD1. Germline lookup yields CDR1 LNHDA and CDR2 SQIVND (reference sequence). V dropped 4 bases and J dropped 8; count of bases not matched to a gene: 5. The CDR3 sequence is 15 residues long.

The chain's CDR3 is CASSVATSGGPHQETQYF. CDR3 sequence (DNA): TGTGCCAGCAGCGTAGCGACTAGCGGGGGCCCGCACCAAGAGACCCAGTACTTC. The chain is built from TRBV9 and TRBJ2-5; 12 bases are shared with TRBD2. The germline V gene encodes CDR1 SGDLS and CDR2 YYNGEE. The CDR3 contains 18 residues. V was clipped by 0 bases and J by 0 bases; unmatched bases: 6.

The DNA of the CDR3 is TGTGCCAGCAGTTACCTGGCAGGGGGAAATACGCAGTATTTT. Translated, it gives CASSYLAGGNTQYF. The chain combines TRBV6-5 with TRBJ2-3; 7 nucleotides agree with TRBD1. V trimming: 2 bases; J trimming: 7 bases; junction bases outside the gene matches: 6. The CDR3 is 14 residues long. In germline, CDR1 is MNHEY, CDR2 SVGAGI.

CDR3 DNA sequence: TGCAGCGTTTTGAGGGAAAGTCGGAACTACACCTTC. It codes for CSVLRESRNYTF. This sequence joins TRBV29-1 and TRBJ1-2; no reliable D call. The CDR3 is 12 amino acids. The germline V and J ends were trimmed by 5 bases and 10 bases, with 17 bases remaining between them. Germline values: CDR1 SQVTM, CDR2 ANQGSEA.

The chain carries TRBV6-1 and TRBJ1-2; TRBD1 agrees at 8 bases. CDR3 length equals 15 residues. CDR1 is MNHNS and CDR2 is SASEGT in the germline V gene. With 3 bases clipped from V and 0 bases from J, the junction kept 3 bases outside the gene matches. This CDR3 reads CASSDQGAANYGYTF. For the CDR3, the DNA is TGTGCCAGCAGTGATCAGGGGGCGGCTAACTATGGCTACACCTTC.

The CDR3 DNA follows: TGTGCCAGCAGTTTCGGACAGGGGGCGTTTGGCTACACCTTC. It specifies CASSFGQGAFGYTF. This chain connects TRBV27 to TRBJ1-2; 11 bases fit TRBD1. V was clipped by 3 bases and J by 7 bases; unmatched bases: 4. Germline assignment: CDR1 MNHEY and CDR2 SMNVEV (reference sequence). This CDR3 spans 14 amino acids.

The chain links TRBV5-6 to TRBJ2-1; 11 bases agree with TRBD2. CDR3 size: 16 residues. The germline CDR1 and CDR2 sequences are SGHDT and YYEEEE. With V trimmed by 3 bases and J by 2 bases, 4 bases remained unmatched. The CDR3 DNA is TGTGCCAGCAGCTCTCCTAGCGGGGGGCCCTACAATGAGCAGTTCTTC. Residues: CASSSPSGGPYNEQFF.

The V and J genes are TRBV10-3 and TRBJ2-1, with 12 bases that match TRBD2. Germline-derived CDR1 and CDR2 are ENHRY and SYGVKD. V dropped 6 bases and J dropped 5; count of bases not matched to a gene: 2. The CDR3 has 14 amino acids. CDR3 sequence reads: CAISRLAGDNEQFF. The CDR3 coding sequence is TGTGCCATCAGCAGACTAGCGGGGGACAATGAGCAGTTCTTC.

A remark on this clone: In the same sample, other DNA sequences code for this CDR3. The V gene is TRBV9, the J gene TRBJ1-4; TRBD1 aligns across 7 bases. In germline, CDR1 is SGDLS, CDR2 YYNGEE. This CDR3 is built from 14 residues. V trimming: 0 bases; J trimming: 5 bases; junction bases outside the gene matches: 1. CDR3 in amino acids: CASSVAGGNEKLFF. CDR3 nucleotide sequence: TGTGCCAGCAGCGTAGCAGGGGGGAATGAAAAACTGTTTTTT.

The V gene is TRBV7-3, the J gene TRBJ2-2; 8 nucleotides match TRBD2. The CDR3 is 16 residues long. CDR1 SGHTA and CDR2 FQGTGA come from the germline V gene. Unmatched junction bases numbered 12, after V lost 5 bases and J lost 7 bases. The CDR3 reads CASSHGPTSAGGELFF. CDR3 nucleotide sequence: TGTGCCAGCAGCCACGGGCCGACTAGCGCTGGCGGGGAGCTGTTTTTT.

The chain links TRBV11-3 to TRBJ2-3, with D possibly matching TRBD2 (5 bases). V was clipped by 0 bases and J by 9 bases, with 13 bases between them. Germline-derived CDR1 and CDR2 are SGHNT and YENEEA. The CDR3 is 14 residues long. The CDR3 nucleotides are TGTGCCAGCAGCTTAGACGCGGGCTCCGTCACGCAGTATTTT. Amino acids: CASSLDAGSVTQYF.

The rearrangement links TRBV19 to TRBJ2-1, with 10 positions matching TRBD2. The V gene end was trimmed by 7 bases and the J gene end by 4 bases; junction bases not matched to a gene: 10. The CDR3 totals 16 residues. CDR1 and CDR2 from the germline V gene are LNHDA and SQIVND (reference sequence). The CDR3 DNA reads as TGTGCCAGTATGGCTAGCGGGGGCATGTTTTACAATGAGCAGTTCTTC. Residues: CASMASGGMFYNEQFF.

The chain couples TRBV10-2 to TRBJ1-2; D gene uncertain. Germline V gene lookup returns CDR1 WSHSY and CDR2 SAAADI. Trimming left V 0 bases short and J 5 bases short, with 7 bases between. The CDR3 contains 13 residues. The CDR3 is CASSESGIYGYTF. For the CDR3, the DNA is TGCGCCAGCAGTGAGTCCGGGATTTATGGCTACACCTTC.

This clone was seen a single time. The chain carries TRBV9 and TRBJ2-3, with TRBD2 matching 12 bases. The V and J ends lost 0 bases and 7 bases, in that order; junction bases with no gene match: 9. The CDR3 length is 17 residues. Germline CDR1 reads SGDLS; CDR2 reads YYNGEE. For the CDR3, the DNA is TGTGCCAGCAGCGTAGGAGTATCTAGCGGGGGGGCGAATACGCAGTATTTT. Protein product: CASSVGVSSGGANTQYF.

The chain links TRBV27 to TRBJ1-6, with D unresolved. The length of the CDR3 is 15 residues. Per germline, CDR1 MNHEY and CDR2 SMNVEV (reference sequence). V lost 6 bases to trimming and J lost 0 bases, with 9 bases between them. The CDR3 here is CASRPFGSYNSPLHF. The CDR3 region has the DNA TGTGCCAGCAGGCCATTCGGCTCCTATAATTCACCCCTCCACTTT.

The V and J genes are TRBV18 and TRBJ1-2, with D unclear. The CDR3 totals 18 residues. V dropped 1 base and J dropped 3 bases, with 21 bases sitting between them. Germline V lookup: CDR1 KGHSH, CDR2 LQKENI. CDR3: CASSPRAGRLILDYGYTF. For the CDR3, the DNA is TGTGCCAGCTCACCACGAGCGGGCCGACTGATCCTGGACTATGGCTACACCTTC. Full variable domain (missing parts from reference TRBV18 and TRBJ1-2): NAGVMQNPRHLVRRRGQEARLRCSPMKGHSHVYWYRQLPEEGLKFMVYLQKENIIDESGMPKERFSAEFPKEGPSILRIQQVVRGDSAAYFCASSPRAGRLILDYGYTFGSGTRLTVV.

CDR3 bases: TGTGCCAGCAGCTTTGCCGGGGACAATCAGCCCCAGCATTTT. Protein: CASSFAGDNQPQHF. V usage is TRBV7-8 and J usage is TRBJ1-5; D remains unclear. The CDR3 spans 14 residues. V lost 3 bases and J 3 bases, leaving 9 bases between the germline ends. Germline V lookup: CDR1 SGHVS, CDR2 FQNEAQ.

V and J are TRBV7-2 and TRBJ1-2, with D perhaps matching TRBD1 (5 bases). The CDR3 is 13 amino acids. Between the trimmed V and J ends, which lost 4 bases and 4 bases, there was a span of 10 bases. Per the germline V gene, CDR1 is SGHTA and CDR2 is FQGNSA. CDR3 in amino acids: CASSSEGVYGYTF. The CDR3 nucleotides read TGTGCCAGCAGCTCCGAAGGGGTCTATGGCTACACCTTC.

CDR3 DNA: TGTGCCAGTAGCCCGACAGGTTCCTCTGGAAACACCATATATTTT. Residues: CASSPTGSSGNTIYF. This rearrangement joins TRBV19 to TRBJ1-3; tentatively, D is TRBD1 (6 bases). This CDR3 contains 15 residues. V was clipped by 6 bases and J by 0 bases, with 12 bases between them. CDR1 LNHDA and CDR2 SQIVND come from the germline V gene (reference sequence).

CDR3 in amino acids: CASSTGGEQYF. The CDR3 nucleotides read TGTGCCAGTAGTACCGGGGGCGAGCAGTACTTC. This chain joins TRBV19 and TRBJ2-7, with D perhaps TRBD2 (6 bases). V lost 4 bases to trimming and J lost 6 bases, with 7 bases between them. The CDR3 has 11 amino acids. Germline CDR1 reads LNHDA; CDR2 reads SQIVND (reference sequence).

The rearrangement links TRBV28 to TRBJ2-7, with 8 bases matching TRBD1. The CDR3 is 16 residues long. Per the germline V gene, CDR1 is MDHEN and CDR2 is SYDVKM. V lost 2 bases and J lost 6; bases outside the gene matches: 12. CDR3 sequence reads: CASSLRQGSFLAEQYF. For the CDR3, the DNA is TGTGCCAGCAGTTTAAGACAGGGGAGTTTCCTGGCCGAGCAGTACTTC.

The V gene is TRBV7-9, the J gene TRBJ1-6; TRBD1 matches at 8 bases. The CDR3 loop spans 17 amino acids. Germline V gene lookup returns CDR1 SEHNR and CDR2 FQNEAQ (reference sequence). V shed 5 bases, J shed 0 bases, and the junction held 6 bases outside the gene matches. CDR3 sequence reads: CASSPRTGSSYNSPLHF. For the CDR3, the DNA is TGTGCCAGCAGCCCCCGGACAGGGAGCTCCTATAATTCACCCCTCCACTTT.

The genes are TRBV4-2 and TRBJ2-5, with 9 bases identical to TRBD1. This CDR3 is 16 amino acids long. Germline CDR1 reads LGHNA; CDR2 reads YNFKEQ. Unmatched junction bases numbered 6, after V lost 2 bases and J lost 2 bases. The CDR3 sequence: CASSQTHGTGQETQYF. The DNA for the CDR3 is TGTGCCAGCAGCCAAACCCACGGGACAGGGCAAGAGACCCAGTACTTC.

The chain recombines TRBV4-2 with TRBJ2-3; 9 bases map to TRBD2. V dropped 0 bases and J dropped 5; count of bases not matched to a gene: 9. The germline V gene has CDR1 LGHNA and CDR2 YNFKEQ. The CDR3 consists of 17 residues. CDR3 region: CASSQDRGGGAGDTQYF. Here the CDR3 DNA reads TGTGCCAGCAGCCAAGATAGGGGCGGGGGGGCTGGAGATACGCAGTATTTT.

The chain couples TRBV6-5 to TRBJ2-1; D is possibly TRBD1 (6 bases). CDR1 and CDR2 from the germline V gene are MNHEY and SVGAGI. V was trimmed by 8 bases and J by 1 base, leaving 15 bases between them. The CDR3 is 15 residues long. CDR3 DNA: TGTGCCAGCTATTCCGGGACACAGTCCTACAATGAGCAGTTCTTC. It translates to CASYSGTQSYNEQFF.

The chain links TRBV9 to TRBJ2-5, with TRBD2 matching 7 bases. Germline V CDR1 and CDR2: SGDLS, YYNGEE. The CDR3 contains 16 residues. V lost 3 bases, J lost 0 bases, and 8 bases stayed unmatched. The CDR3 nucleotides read TGTGCCAGCAGCGCCACCGGGACTACCAACCAAGAGACCCAGTACTTC. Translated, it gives CASSATGTTNQETQYF.

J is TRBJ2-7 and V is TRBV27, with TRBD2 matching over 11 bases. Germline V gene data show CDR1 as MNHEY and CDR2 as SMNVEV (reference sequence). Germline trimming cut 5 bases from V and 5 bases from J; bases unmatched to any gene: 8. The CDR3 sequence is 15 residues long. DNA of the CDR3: TGTGCCAGCAGTACCCTAGCGGGGGGTCTCGACGAGCAGTACTTC. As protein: CASSTLAGGLDEQYF.

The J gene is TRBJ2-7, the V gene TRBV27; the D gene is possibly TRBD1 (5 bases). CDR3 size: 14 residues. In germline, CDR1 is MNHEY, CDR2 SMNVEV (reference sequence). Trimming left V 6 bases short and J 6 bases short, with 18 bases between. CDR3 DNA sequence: TGTGCCAGCAGATGGGTATCTGGGCAGGGCGAGCAGTACTTC. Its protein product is CASRWVSGQGEQYF.

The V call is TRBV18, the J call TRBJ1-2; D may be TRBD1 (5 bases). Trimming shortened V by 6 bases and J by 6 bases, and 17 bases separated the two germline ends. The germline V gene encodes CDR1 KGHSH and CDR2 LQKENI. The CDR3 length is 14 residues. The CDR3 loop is CASSPEQVGDGYTF. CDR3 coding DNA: TGTGCCAGCTCCCCAGAACAGGTTGGGGATGGCTACACCTTC.

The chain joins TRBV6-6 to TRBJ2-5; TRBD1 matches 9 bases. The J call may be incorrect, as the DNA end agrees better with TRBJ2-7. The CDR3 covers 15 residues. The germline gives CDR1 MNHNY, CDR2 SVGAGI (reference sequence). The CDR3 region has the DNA TGTGCCAGCAGTTACCCCCCGGGACAGGGCTACGAGCAGTACTTC. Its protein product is CASSYPPGQGYEQYF.